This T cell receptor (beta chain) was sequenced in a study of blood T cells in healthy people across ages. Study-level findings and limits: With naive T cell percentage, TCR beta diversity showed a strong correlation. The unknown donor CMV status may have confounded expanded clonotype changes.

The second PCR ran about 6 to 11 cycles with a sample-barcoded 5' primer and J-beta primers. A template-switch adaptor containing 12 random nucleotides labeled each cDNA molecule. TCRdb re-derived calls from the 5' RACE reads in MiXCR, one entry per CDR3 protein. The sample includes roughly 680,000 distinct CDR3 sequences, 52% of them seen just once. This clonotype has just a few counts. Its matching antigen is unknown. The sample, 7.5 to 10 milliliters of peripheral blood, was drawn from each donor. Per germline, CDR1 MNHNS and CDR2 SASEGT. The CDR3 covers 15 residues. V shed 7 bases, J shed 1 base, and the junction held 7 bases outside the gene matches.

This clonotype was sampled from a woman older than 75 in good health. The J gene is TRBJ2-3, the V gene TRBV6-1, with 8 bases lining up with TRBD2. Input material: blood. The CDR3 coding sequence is TGTGCCAGCACTCGGGGGGGAACCCGCACAGATACGCAGTATTTT. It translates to CASTRGGTRTDTQYF.